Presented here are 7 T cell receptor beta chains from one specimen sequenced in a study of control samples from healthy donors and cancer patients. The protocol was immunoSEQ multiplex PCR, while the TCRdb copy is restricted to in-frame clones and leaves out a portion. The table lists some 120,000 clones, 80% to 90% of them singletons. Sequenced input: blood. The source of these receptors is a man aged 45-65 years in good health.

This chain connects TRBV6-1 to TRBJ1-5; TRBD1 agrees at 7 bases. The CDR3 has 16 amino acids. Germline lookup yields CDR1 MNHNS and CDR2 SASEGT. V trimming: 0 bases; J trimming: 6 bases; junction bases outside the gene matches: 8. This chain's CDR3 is CASSEADRRLGQPQHF. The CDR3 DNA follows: TGTGCCAGCAGTGAAGCGGACAGGCGGCTCGGTCAGCCCCAGCATTTT.

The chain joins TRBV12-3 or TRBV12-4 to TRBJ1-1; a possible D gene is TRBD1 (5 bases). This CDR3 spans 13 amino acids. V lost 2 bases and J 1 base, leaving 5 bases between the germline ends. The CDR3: CASSLQGNTEAFF. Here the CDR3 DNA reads TGTGCCAGCAGTTTACAGGGGAACACTGAAGCTTTCTTT.

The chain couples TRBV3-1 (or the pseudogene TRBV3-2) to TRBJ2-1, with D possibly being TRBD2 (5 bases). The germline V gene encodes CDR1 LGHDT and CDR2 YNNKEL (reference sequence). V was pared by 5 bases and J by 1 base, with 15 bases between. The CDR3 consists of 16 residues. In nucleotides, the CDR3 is TGTGCCAGCAGCTCACAGAGGGTAGCTTCCTACAATGAGCAGTTCTTC. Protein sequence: CASSSQRVASYNEQFF.

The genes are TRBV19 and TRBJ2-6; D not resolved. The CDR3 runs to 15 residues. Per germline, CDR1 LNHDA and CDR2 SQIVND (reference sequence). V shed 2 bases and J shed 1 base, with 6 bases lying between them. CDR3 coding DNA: TGTGCCAGTAGTATATCCGGGTCTGGGGCCAACGTCCTGACTTTC. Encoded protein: CASSISGSGANVLTF. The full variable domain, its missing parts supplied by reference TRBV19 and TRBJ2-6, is DGGITQSPKYLFRKEGQNVTLSCEQNLNHDAMYWYRQDPGQGLRLIYYSQIVNDFQKGDIAEGYSVSREKKESFPLTVTSAQKNPTAFYLCASSISGSGANVLTFGAGSRLTVL.

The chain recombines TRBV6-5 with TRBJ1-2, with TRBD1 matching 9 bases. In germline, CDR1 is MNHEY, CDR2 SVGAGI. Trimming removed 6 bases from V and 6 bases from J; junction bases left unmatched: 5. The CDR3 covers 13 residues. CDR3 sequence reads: CASSPWDRDGYTF. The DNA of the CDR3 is TGTGCCAGCAGCCCCTGGGACAGGGATGGCTACACCTTC.

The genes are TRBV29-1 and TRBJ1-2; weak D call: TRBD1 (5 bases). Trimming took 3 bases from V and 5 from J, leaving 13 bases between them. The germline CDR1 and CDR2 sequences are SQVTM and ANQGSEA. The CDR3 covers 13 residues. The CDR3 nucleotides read TGCAGCGTTGATGTCCAGGGTCGGTATGGCTACACCTTC. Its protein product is CSVDVQGRYGYTF.

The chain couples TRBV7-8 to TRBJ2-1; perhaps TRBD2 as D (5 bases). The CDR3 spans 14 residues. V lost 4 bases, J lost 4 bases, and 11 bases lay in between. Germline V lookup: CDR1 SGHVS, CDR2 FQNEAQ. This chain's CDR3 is CASSSDWKYNEQFF. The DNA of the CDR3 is TGTGCCAGCAGCTCGGACTGGAAATACAATGAGCAGTTCTTC.